This TCR beta chain was found in a study of shared clonotypes between healthy human individuals. The CDR3 runs 16 residues. V gave up 5 bases and J gave up 3 bases; unmatched junction bases: 8. Germline V lookup: CDR1 MNHEY, CDR2 SMNVEV (reference sequence). TCRdb's copy holds only in-frame clones and misses some; the assay was immunoSEQ multiplex PCR. Here the sample spans 1.5 million to 2.5 million clones, about 95% being singletons. Cells designated naive CD8 were CD45RO-negative and were positively selected for CCR7, with terminally differentiated effector memory CD45RA+ cells excluded. Sequencing was carried out using naive CD8+ T cells sorted from blood. This chain joins TRBV27 and TRBJ1-2, with 11 bases aligning to TRBD1. This TCR was sampled from a young man in good health. The CDR3 DNA follows: TGTGCCAGCAGTATCGGCCGGGACAGGGGGGACTATGGCTACACCTTC. This codes for CASSIGRDRGDYGYTF.